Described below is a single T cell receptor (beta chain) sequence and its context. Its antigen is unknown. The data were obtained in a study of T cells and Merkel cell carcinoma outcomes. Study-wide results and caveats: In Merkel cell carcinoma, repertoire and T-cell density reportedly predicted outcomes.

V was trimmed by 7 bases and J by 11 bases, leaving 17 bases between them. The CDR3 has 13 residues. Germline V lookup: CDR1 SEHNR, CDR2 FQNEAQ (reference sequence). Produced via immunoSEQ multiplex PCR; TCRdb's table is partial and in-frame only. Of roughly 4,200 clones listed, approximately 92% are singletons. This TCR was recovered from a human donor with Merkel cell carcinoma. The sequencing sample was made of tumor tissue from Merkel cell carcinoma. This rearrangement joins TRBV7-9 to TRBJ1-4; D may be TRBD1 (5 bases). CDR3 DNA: TGTGCCAGCACCGGGGGTCGGAGTGAGAAACTGTTTTTT. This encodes CASTGGRSEKLFF. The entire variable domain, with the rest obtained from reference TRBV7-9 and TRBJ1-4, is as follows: DTGVSQNPRHKITKRGQNVTFRCDPISEHNRLYWYRQTLGQGPEFLTYFQNEAQLEKSRLLSDRFSAERPKGSFSTLEIQRTEQGDSAMYLCASTGGRSEKLFFGSGTQLSVL.